This T cell receptor beta chain comes out of a study of identical twins. The study, taken as a whole, reports: Conclusions rested on cross-sectional statistics rather than following the same donors.

V shed 4 bases and J 2 bases; nucleotides not matched to a gene: 16. The germline V gene encodes CDR1 SGHTA and CDR2 FQGNSA. The CDR3 spans 20 residues. Turning to this clonotype: The target antigen is unknown.

Template switching added a universal primer site; cDNA carried unique molecular identifiers. Using its own MiXCR run on the 5' RACE reads, TCRdb lists one record per CDR3 protein. Of some 330,000 distinct CDR3 sequences in the sample, around 9.7% are singletons; the top ten hold more than 8%. This chain uses TRBV7-2 with TRBJ2-1, with 11 bases matching TRBD2. The TCR originated in a woman in her 50s in good health. Sequenced material: naive T cells sorted from blood. The CDR3 here is CASSSRIGTSGRIPYNEQFF. The CDR3 bases are TGTGCCAGCAGCTCCCGTATCGGGACTAGCGGTAGGATACCCTACAATGAGCAGTTCTTC. The whole variable domain, remainder taken from reference TRBV7-2 and TRBJ2-1, is GAGVSQSPSNKVTEKGKDVELRCDPISGHTALYWYRQSLGQGLEFLIYFQGNSAPDKSGLPSDRFSAERTGGSVSTLTIQRTQQEDSAVYLCASSSRIGTSGRIPYNEQFFGPGTRLTVL.